This section outlines one TCR beta chain sequence together with its context. Its antigen is currently unknown. These data are taken from a study of vaccination and CD4 T cells after COVID-19. With the Oncomine TCR Beta short-read assay, DNA from cultured CD4+ T cells was sequenced. Via MiXCR, TCRdb re-called the PCR reads, giving one row per CDR3 protein. The table shows 15,000 to 20,000 distinct CDR3 sequences, with 60% to 80% occurring only once. CDR3 length: 14 amino acids. V lost 4 bases to trimming and J lost 2 bases, with 14 bases between them. The germline CDR1 and CDR2 sequences are DFQATT and SNEGSKA (reference sequence). This sample's treatment: roughly 10-day PBMC culture with coronavirus spike peptide pools or control peptides (ViraFEST assay).

The sequencing sample was made of CD4+ T cells from blood, cultured in vitro. The TCR was taken from a human donor who had recovered from COVID-19. The chain employs TRBV20-1 and TRBJ1-2; D is unclear. The CDR3 region is CSAKGGALNYGYTF. CDR3 nucleotides: TGCAGTGCTAAGGGAGGAGCCCTAAACTATGGCTACACCTTC.